The 15 T cell receptor delta chains listed next were all sequenced from one sample in a study of gamma-delta T cells after stem cell transplantation. TCRdb fed the RT-PCR reads to CATT. This table has 2,500 to 3,500 delta-chain clones, 3.5% to 4.5% appearing once. Material: gamma-delta T cells. These receptors came from a human donor. It is not recorded whose cells these are; they may come from a transplant donor.

This clone was observed a few times. V usage is TRDV2 and J usage is TRDJ1; 9 nucleotides agree with TRDD3. Germline V lookup: CDR1 GEAIGNYY, CDR2 EKD. After removal of 0 bases from V and 0 bases from J, the junction contained 10 bases not matched to a gene. This CDR3 spans 18 amino acids. CDR3 coding DNA: TGTGCCTGTGACACCGTGCTGGGGGATGGAAGGCACACCGATAAACTCATCTTT. It translates to CACDTVLGDGRHTDKLIF.

The chain employs TRDV3 and TRDJ3, with 10 nucleotides matching TRDD3. Germline CDR1 and CDR2: TVYSNPD and GDNSRS (reference sequence). This CDR3 has 16 residues. The V gene end was trimmed by 5 bases and the J gene end by 2 bases; junction bases not matched to a gene: 6. CDR3 loop: CAVTLGDTWDTRQMFF. The CDR3 nucleotides read TGTGCCGTTACTCTGGGGGATACCTGGGACACCCGACAGATGTTTTTC.

In this sample, this clone is hyperexpanded. The sample contains more than one DNA sequence encoding this CDR3. This rearrangement joins TRDV2 to TRDJ1; 10 bases fit TRDD3. Trimming cost V 2 bases and J 5 bases; bases outside gene matches: 16. The CDR3 runs to 18 residues. Germline V gives CDR1 GEAIGNYY, CDR2 EKD. CDR3 nucleotides: TGTGCCTGTGACAGAGTCCCTACTGGGGGATTTGACTTGGATAAACTCATCTTT. It yields the protein CACDRVPTGGFDLDKLIF.

A note on this clone: It is likely a read error: a sequence one base away is far more abundant. Other DNA variants within this sample encode the same CDR3. The gene calls are TRDV2 and TRDJ1; 12 nucleotides match TRDD3. Germline V gives CDR1 GEAIGNYY, CDR2 EKD. V lost 3 bases to trimming and J lost 0 bases; unmatched junction nucleotides: 10. The CDR3 consists of 18 residues. This CDR3 is CACDPLGDTLPHTDKLIF. The CDR3 DNA sequence: TGTGCCTGTGACCCACTGGGGGATACCCTCCCGCACACCGATAAACTCATCTTT.

By sample fraction, this clone is medium-sized. The chain couples TRDV2 to TRDJ1; 7 bases are shared with TRDD3. From germline, CDR1 is GEAIGNYY and CDR2 EKD. Trimming cost V 3 bases and J 3 bases; bases outside gene matches: 18. The CDR3 length is 18 residues. The CDR3 nucleotides read TGTGCCTGTGACGCTATAGAGACCACTGGGGAATTGCCCGATAAACTCATCTTT. Translating gives CACDAIETTGELPDKLIF.

The chain joins TRDV2 to TRDJ1; 10 bases agree with TRDD3. Trimming took 2 bases from V and 2 from J; bases not matched to a gene: 4. The CDR3 has 15 residues. CDR1 and CDR2 (germline): GEAIGNYY, EKD. The CDR3 here is CACDNLLGDTDKLIF. As DNA, the CDR3 is TGTGCCTGTGACAACTTACTGGGGGATACCGATAAACTCATCTTT.

A word on this clone: A read error is the likely source, as a far larger clone sits one nucleotide away. The chain has TRDV2 and TRDJ1; 12 nucleotides agree with TRDD3. CDR1 is GEAIGNYY, CDR2 EKD, per germline. This CDR3 region has 17 residues. V trimming: 0 bases; J trimming: 4 bases; junction bases outside the gene matches: 8. This chain's CDR3 is CACDTLGTGGYNDKLIF. DNA for the CDR3: TGTGCCTGTGACACCTTGGGTACTGGGGGATACAACGATAAACTCATCTTT.

This clone was detected a few times. TCRdb's entry gives the protein of a much larger clone, which mismatches this DNA's translation at residue 9, likely from a read error; the protein reported here is translated from the DNA. The V call is TRDV2, the J call TRDJ1; 8 bases line up with TRDD3. The CDR3 loop spans 18 amino acids. In germline, CDR1 is GEAIGNYY, CDR2 EKD. The trim removed 3 bases at V and 0 bases at J, leaving 14 bases unmatched. The CDR3 sequence is CACDGVLGARTYTDKLIF. Written as DNA, the CDR3 is TGTGCCTGTGACGGAGTACTGGGGGCCCGGACCTACACCGATAAACTCATCTTT.

There are a few counts of this clone. The chain uses TRAV29/DV5 and TRDJ1, with TRDD3 matching 8 bases. CDR3 size: 21 residues. Germline-derived CDR1 and CDR2 are NSMFDY and ISSIKDK. The junction had 23 bases not matched to a gene; V was cut back by 1 base and J by 0 bases. The CDR3 DNA reads as TGTGCAGCAAGCATGGACCGAGTCGATGGGGGATCCCCCGGGTACACCGATAAACTCATCTTT. This gives the protein CAASMDRVDGGSPGYTDKLIF.

J is TRDJ3 and V is TRDV2; the match to TRDD3 covers 11 bases. The V gene's germline CDR1 is GEAIGNYY and CDR2 EKD. V lost 3 bases, J lost 0 bases, and 6 bases stayed unmatched. This CDR3 region has 19 residues. This CDR3 is CACDGLGDTHSWDTRQMFF. CDR3 nucleotides: TGTGCCTGTGACGGGCTGGGGGATACTCACTCCTGGGACACCCGACAGATGTTTTTC.

About this clone itself: Just one base apart from a much larger clone, this may be a read error. The chain employs TRDV2 and TRDJ1, with 7 nucleotides matching TRDD3. Trimming at V came to 1 base and at J to 7 bases, leaving 11 bases not matched to a gene. The CDR3 has 15 residues. Germline V lookup: CDR1 GEAIGNYY, CDR2 EKD. CDR3 in amino acids: CACDTLGEESGKLIF. CDR3 coding DNA: TGTGCCTGTGACACATTGGGGGAAGAGAGCGGTAAACTCATCTTT.

This clone was observed a few times. The genes are TRDV2 and TRDJ1; TRDD3 agrees at 8 bases. This CDR3 spans 16 amino acids. V was clipped by 0 bases and J by 10 bases; unmatched bases: 15. The germline V gene encodes CDR1 GEAIGNYY and CDR2 EKD. This CDR3 is CACDTVARGYSRGLIF. The CDR3 DNA follows: TGTGCCTGTGACACCGTTGCTCGGGGATACTCACGAGGACTCATCTTT.

The sample holds a few counts of this clone. The V call is TRDV2, the J call TRDJ3, with TRDD3 identical over 10 bases. J gave up 0 bases and V 3 bases, and 10 bases lay outside the gene matches. The germline V gene encodes CDR1 GEAIGNYY and CDR2 EKD. This CDR3 has 20 amino acids. This chain's CDR3 is CACDFVLGDASSWDTRQMFF. The CDR3 DNA sequence: TGTGCCTGTGACTTTGTACTGGGGGATGCTAGCTCCTGGGACACCCGACAGATGTTTTTC.

This clone occurred a few times. The rearrangement uses TRDV2 and TRDJ1; the match to TRDD3 covers 12 bases. There are 19 residues in the CDR3. In germline, CDR1 is GEAIGNYY, CDR2 EKD. V shed 0 bases and J 0 bases; nucleotides not matched to a gene: 10. CDR3 sequence (DNA): TGTGCCTGTGACACCGTTGTGCTGGGGGATACGGTACACACCGATAAACTCATCTTT. Its protein is CACDTVVLGDTVHTDKLIF.

This clone is medium-sized (0.01 to 0.1%). This chain uses TRDV2 with TRDJ1; D is uncertain. The germline gives CDR1 GEAIGNYY, CDR2 EKD. V was trimmed by 0 bases and J by 0 bases, leaving 16 bases between them. The CDR3 totals 17 residues. The CDR3 sequence is CACDTVKGLRDTDKLIF. The CDR3 DNA sequence: TGTGCCTGTGACACCGTAAAGGGGCTCAGGGACACCGATAAACTCATCTTT.